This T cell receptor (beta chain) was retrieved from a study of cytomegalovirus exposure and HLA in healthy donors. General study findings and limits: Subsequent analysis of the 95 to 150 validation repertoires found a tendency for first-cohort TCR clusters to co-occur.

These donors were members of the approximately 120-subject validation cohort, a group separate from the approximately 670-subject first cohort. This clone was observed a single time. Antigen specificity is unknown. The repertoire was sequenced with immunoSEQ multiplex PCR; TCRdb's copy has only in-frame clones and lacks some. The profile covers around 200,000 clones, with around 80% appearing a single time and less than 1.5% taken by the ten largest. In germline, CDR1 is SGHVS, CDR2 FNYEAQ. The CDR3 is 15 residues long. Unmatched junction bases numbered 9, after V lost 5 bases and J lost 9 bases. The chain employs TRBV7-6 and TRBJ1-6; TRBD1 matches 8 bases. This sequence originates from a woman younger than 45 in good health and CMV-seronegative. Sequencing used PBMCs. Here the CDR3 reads CASSPSRGLSSPLHF. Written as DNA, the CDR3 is TGTGCCAGCAGCCCAAGCAGGGGGCTGAGTTCACCCCTCCACTTT.